This passage covers 24 T cell receptor beta chains from one sample sequenced in a study of T-cell reconstitution after alpha-beta-depleted transplantation in children (TCRdb year 2016). Receptor libraries were prepared by PCR. Sequencing used an Illumina HiSeq 2500. To normalize quantification of the TCRbeta repertoire, the TCR libraries were built with molecular barcoding that relied on unique molecular identifiers. Using fastp trimming at Q25 and MiXCR clonotype assembly, TCRdb reanalyzed the public sequencing data and kept in-frame beta chains. CDR3 protein duplicates are merged, each entry listing the most common genes and DNA. This sample lists roughly 200,000 distinct CDR3 sequences; approximately 9% were detected once. Together, the top ten hold less than 8% of the sample. The sample in question was PBMCs from the stem cell graft donor, obtained from the stem cell graft. The receptor source for this set is a human donor who donated a stem cell graft to a child with acute lymphoblastic leukemia.

This chain links TRBV10-3 with TRBJ2-5; a weak D match, TRBD1 (6 bases). CDR1 ENHRY and CDR2 SYGVKD come from the germline V gene. The V gene lost 6 bases and the J gene lost 4 bases, with 9 bases spanning the gap. The length of the CDR3 is 12 residues. DNA for the CDR3: TGTGCCATCAGCACAGGGTCAGAGACCCAGTACTTC. It encodes CAISTGSETQYF.

This clonotype was counted at least ten times. This sequence joins TRBV7-2 and TRBJ1-6, with 10 bases matching TRBD1. Per germline, CDR1 SGHTA and CDR2 FQGNSA. The CDR3 extends over 14 amino acids. V lost 9 bases, J lost 9 bases, and 8 bases stayed unmatched. The CDR3: CASSPRDRGSPLHF. The CDR3, as DNA: TGTGCCAGTAGCCCCCGGGACAGGGGTTCACCCCTCCACTTT.

This clonotype was observed a handful of times. The V and J genes are TRBV12-3 or TRBV12-4 and TRBJ1-5, with a weak D call TRBD1 (6 bases). Trimming took 5 bases from V and 5 from J, leaving 19 bases between them. The CDR3 is 16 amino acids. CDR3 bases: TGTGCCAGCAGTGAGGACCGGGGGGCAGGGGATCAGCCCCAGCATTTT. Its protein is CASSEDRGAGDQPQHF.

This clonotype occurred a few times. This chain uses TRBV6-5 with TRBJ2-7; TRBD1 matches 9 bases. Germline V gene sequence: CDR1 MNHEY, CDR2 SVGAGI. This CDR3 is 15 amino acids long. Trimming took 2 bases from V and 5 from J; bases not matched to a gene: 7. Here the CDR3 DNA reads TGTGCCAGCAGTTACCCGGACAGGGGAGGACACGAGCAGTACTTC. Its translation is CASSYPDRGGHEQYF.

The sample holds a few counts of this clonotype. The chain recombines TRBV6-1 with TRBJ1-2; 10 nucleotides match TRBD1. Germline CDR1 and CDR2: MNHNS and SASEGT. After removal of 7 bases from V and 10 bases from J, the junction contained 12 bases not matched to a gene. The CDR3 sequence is 14 residues long. CDR3 region: CASINAGTGVPYTF. CDR3 nucleotide sequence: TGTGCCAGCATCAACGCGGGGACAGGGGTCCCCTACACCTTC.

The chain has TRBV4-1 and TRBJ2-7, with D tentatively TRBD1 (8 bases). Germline CDR1 MGHRA, CDR2 YSYEKL. Trimming left V 2 bases short and J 2 bases short, with 19 bases between. This CDR3 has 17 amino acids. CDR3 amino acids: CASSQSPQGGYPYEQYF. Written as DNA, the CDR3 is TGCGCCAGCAGCCAAAGCCCACAGGGGGGGTATCCCTACGAGCAGTACTTC.

This chain joins TRBV6-1 and TRBJ2-3; no firm D call. Germline assignment: CDR1 MNHNS and CDR2 SASEGT. This CDR3 contains 15 residues. V was shortened by 1 base and J by 0 bases, with 8 bases between the two germline ends. The CDR3 region is CASSEVDGSTDTQYF. In DNA form, the CDR3 reads TGTGCCAGCAGTGAAGTGGACGGGAGCACAGATACGCAGTATTTT.

V gene TRBV12-3 or TRBV12-4 combines with J gene TRBJ1-2; TRBD1 matches at 11 bases. V was pared by 6 bases and J by 8 bases, with 8 bases of the junction left unmatched. The CDR3 spans 14 residues. The DNA for the CDR3 is TGTGCCAGCAGCCGTGGACAGGGGGCGTCGGGCTACACCTTC. Its protein product is CASSRGQGASGYTF.

This clonotype was seen many times. The CDR3 coding sequence is TGTGCCAGCAGCCCTTCTGACAGGGGTTGGAGCACTGAAGCTTTCTTT. This codes for CASSPSDRGWSTEAFF. The V call is TRBV7-8, the J call TRBJ1-1, with 8 bases that match TRBD1. This CDR3 has 16 amino acids. The germline V gene has CDR1 SGHVS and CDR2 FQNEAQ. V trimming: 5 bases; J trimming: 4 bases; junction bases outside the gene matches: 12.

This clonotype was counted between two and nine times. This rearrangement joins TRBV7-8 to TRBJ2-3; 9 bases line up with TRBD2. The germline gives CDR1 SGHVS, CDR2 FQNEAQ. V lost 2 bases, J lost 11 bases, and 17 bases stayed unmatched. CDR3 size: 17 residues. The CDR3 here is CASSLTGSASGARGQYF. The CDR3 DNA reads TGTGCCAGCAGCTTAACTGGGTCGGCTAGCGGGGCGCGGGGGCAGTATTTT.

There are a few counts of this clonotype. The chain recombines TRBV3-1 with TRBJ1-6; TRBD1 aligns across 7 bases. CDR3 length: 15 amino acids. Germline V gives CDR1 LGHDT, CDR2 YNNKEL (reference sequence). The ends lost 0 bases at V and 10 bases at J; junction bases unmatched: 6. In DNA, the CDR3 is TGTGCCAGCAGCCAAGATGGGGACAGACTCTCACCCCTCCACTTT. Translation: CASSQDGDRLSPLHF.

At least ten counts were recorded for this clonotype. The chain links TRBV24-1 to TRBJ2-3; D ambiguous. The CDR3 loop spans 14 amino acids. The V end lost 4 bases, the J end lost 2 bases, and 9 bases lay between the germline ends. Germline V CDR1 and CDR2: KGHDR, SFDVKD. CDR3 region: CATSDSLFTDTQYF. DNA for the CDR3: TGTGCCACCAGTGACTCCCTCTTCACAGATACGCAGTATTTT.

This clonotype appeared many times. The CDR3 here is CSLKTRTLPDTQYF. CDR3 bases: TGCAGTCTTAAGACCAGGACCCTCCCAGATACGCAGTATTTT. This chain joins TRBV20-1 and TRBJ2-3, with D unresolved. V lost 8 bases, J lost 4 bases, and 19 bases lay in between. The CDR3 is 14 residues long. The germline V gene has CDR1 DFQATT and CDR2 SNEGSKA (reference sequence).

This chain joins TRBV7-2 and TRBJ2-5; 12 nucleotides match TRBD2. The V segment lost 0 bases and the J segment 5 bases; nucleotides outside the gene matches: 4. The CDR3 extends over 16 amino acids. Per germline, CDR1 SGHTA and CDR2 FQGNSA. CDR3 in DNA: TGTGCCAGCAGCTTAGCGGGGCTAGCGGGGGGGGAGACCCAGTACTTC. This gives the protein CASSLAGLAGGETQYF.

The V gene is TRBV12-3 or TRBV12-4, the J gene TRBJ2-2; possible D gene TRBD1, 6 bases. V lost 4 bases to trimming and J lost 4 bases, with 22 bases between them. The CDR3 is 18 residues long. In DNA, the CDR3 is TGTGCCAGCAGTTCAATCTTACAGGGAGTTGGGTCCACCGGGGAGCTGTTTTTT. Its protein is CASSSILQGVGSTGELFF.

This clonotype has only a few counts. The chain is built from TRBV12-3 or TRBV12-4 and TRBJ1-2; D is undetermined. The ends were cut back, 7 bases at V and 7 bases at J, with 10 bases in the middle. The CDR3 is made up of 11 amino acids. Here the CDR3 DNA reads TGTGCCAGCAAGAGGATAAGTGGCTACACCTTC. Its translation: CASKRISGYTF.

Only a few counts were recorded for this clonotype. This sequence joins TRBV4-1 and TRBJ2-7; no firm D call. V was clipped by 2 bases and J by 5 bases, with 7 bases between them. The CDR3 runs 12 residues. The germline V gene has CDR1 MGHRA and CDR2 YSYEKL. CDR3: CASSQRIDEQYF. The CDR3 DNA follows: TGCGCCAGCAGCCAAAGAATCGACGAGCAGTACTTC.

This clonotype was seen a few times. The chain links TRBV20-1 to TRBJ1-2; 7 bases are shared with TRBD1. In germline, CDR1 is DFQATT, CDR2 SNEGSKA (reference sequence). This CDR3 is 12 amino acids long. V shed 3 bases, J shed 8 bases, and the junction held 6 bases outside the gene matches. The CDR3 bases are TGCAGTGCTAGTGAAGGGGGCTGGGGCTACACCTTC. It translates to CSASEGGWGYTF.

The rearrangement uses TRBV5-5 and TRBJ2-7; a weak D match, TRBD1 (6 bases). Trimming removed 1 base at V and 3 bases at J, with 14 bases between. The V gene's germline CDR1 is SGHKS and CDR2 YYEKEE (reference sequence). The CDR3 runs 15 residues. The CDR3 loop reads CASSLRQDGFYEQYF. In DNA, the CDR3 is TGTGCCAGCAGCTTGAGACAGGACGGCTTCTACGAGCAGTACTTC.

CDR3 protein: CSVDTGYYEQYF. As DNA, the CDR3 is TGCAGCGTGGATACAGGGTACTACGAGCAGTACTTC. The chain carries TRBV29-1 and TRBJ2-7; weak D call: TRBD1 (6 bases). The CDR3 has 12 residues. The V and J ends lost 6 bases and 3 bases respectively, with 12 bases between them. The germline V gene has CDR1 SQVTM and CDR2 ANQGSEA.

This clonotype was seen a few times. The genes are TRBV15 and TRBJ1-2, with a tentative D call TRBD1 (6 bases). The V gene lost 3 bases and the J gene lost 8 bases, with 10 bases spanning the gap. This CDR3 has 12 amino acids. The germline V gene has CDR1 LNHNV and CDR2 YYDKDF (reference sequence). The CDR3 loop reads CATSSPTGGYTF. Written as DNA, the CDR3 is TGTGCCACCAGCAGCCCTACAGGGGGCTACACCTTC. Combining the CDR3 with reference TRBV15 and TRBJ1-2 gives the whole variable domain DAMVIQNPRYQVTQFGKPVTLSCSQTLNHNVMYWYQQKSSQAPKLLFHYYDKDFNNEADTPDNFQSRRPNTSFCFLDIRSPGLGDTAMYLCATSSPTGGYTFGSGTRLTVV.

This clonotype was seen many times. The V gene is TRBV20-1, the J gene TRBJ1-2; perhaps TRBD1 as D (5 bases). V lost 3 bases and J lost 5, with 13 bases in between. The germline gives CDR1 DFQATT, CDR2 SNEGSKA (reference sequence). This CDR3 has 13 amino acids. As DNA, the CDR3 is TGCAGTGCTAGCTTCTCGGGGGGATATGGCTACACCTTC. The encoded protein is CSASFSGGYGYTF.

Ten or more counts support this clonotype. The V gene is TRBV5-1, the J gene TRBJ2-7, with TRBD2 matching 13 bases. The J segment lost 3 bases and the V segment lost 3 bases, leaving 6 bases of the junction unmatched. Per germline, CDR1 SGHRS and CDR2 YFSETQ. This CDR3 contains 16 residues. CDR3 nucleotides: TGCGCCAGCAGCTCAAGGACTAGCGGGGGTGTCTACGAGCAGTACTTC. This gives the protein CASSSRTSGGVYEQYF.

The chain links TRBV30 to TRBJ2-3, with D hard to call. The CDR3 is made up of 13 amino acids. V shed 5 bases and J shed 4 bases, with 13 bases lying between them. CDR1 is GTSNPN, CDR2 SVGIG, per germline (reference sequence). Here the CDR3 reads CAWGVVQSDTQYF. The CDR3, as DNA: TGTGCCTGGGGGGTGGTACAGTCAGATACGCAGTATTTT.